This TCR beta chain is from a study of blood T cell repertoires in COVID-19 (dated by TCRdb to about 2020). With respect to the entire study: Samples from collaborators originated in the United States, Italy and Spain and spanned both the acute and convalescent phases of COVID-19. The material from the prospective study consisted of cDNA or gDNA derived from T cells, B-cell-depleted T cells, or PBMCs. The dataset comprised deeply sampled blood TCRbeta repertoires from subjects exposed to, actively infected with, or recovered from COVID-19. The repertoires were made available in a free public database intended to serve as a resource for research on the immune response to SARS-CoV-2. The samples were drawn from the first 160 participants of the ongoing ImmuneRACE study and from 1,254 subjects provided by 6 global collaborators. The sample metadata nearly always contained a de-identified subject ID, COVID-19 status, age in years and sex. Where HLA class I and class II types were available, the types were taken from metadata supplied by the sample provider, not from assay-based typing. The research as a whole found: The amount of clinical and demographic metadata varied by source and participant and was provided uncurated.

The immunoSEQ Assay, a bias-controlled multiplex PCR, was used to amplify TCRbeta CDR3 regions from genomic DNA. On the study's bioinformatics: The number of nucleated cells in each sample was estimated by amplification of reference gene primers within the assay. Sequence reads were collapsed and filtered to measure the absolute abundance of every unique TCRbeta CDR3 rearrangement. Productive Simpson clonality was computed per sample as the square root of Simpson's diversity index over productive rearrangements. Held by TCRdb, this immuneACCESS table contains in-frame sequences only and omits some clones. Under half of the omission traces to an unresolved V gene where checked; the cause of the rest is unknown. That table gives V, J and clone size, and the DNA gave D and trimming. This sample comprises about 200,000 clones, around 80% of them detected only once. Jointly, the top ten make up 13% of the sample.

Each collaborating institution followed its own protocols to collect whole blood in K2EDTA tubes. For TCRbeta analysis, collaborators shipped samples in one of three forms: frozen whole blood, isolated PBMCs, or DNA extracted from either of those sample types. With respect to this clone: Its antigen remains unidentified. Per-nucleotide qualities are absent, and no much larger clonotype sits a single base away.

From the cysteine up to the phenylalanine, the CDR3 has a length of 15 residues. Only the CDR3 part of the read is kept: 45 bases, read in frame from the first base. Trimming at the junction amounts to 3 bases on V and 0 bases on J, and the germline ends lie 10 bases apart. CDR1 and CDR2, per the germline V gene (reference sequence), are MNHEY and SMNVEV. The specimen was peripheral blood. The sequence is built from TRBV27 and TRBJ2-3, with no confident D gene call. This TCR was sampled from a human donor in a cohort sampled during active COVID-19. The encoded CDR3 is CASSLVVTSTDTQYF. The sequenced DNA: TGTGCCAGCAGTTTGGTAGTGACTAGCACAGATACGCAGTATTTT.